This T cell receptor beta chain was documented in a study of Graves' ophthalmopathy and Graves' hyperthyroidism. Amplification targeted the TCR beta CDR3 regions, with RNA transcripts as the source material. The authors performed first-round RT-PCR with HTBI primers and then a second-round multiplex PCR. TCRdb redid the calling of the multiplex PCR reads with MiXCR, one entry per CDR3 protein. This sample has 20,000 to 25,000 distinct CDR3 sequences, with about 50% found just once. Germline V gene data show CDR1 as KGHDR and CDR2 as SFDVKD. The ends lost 7 bases at V and 3 bases at J; junction bases unmatched: 2. The CDR3 is made up of 15 amino acids.

V is TRBV24-1 and J is TRBJ2-2; TRBD2 aligns across 12 bases. The sequenced sample was peripheral blood. This clonotype originated in an adult woman with stable Graves' hyperthyroidism. The DNA of the CDR3 is TGTGCCACCAGCGGACTAGCGGGACACACCGGGGAGCTGTTTTTT. Its translation is CATSGLAGHTGELFF.